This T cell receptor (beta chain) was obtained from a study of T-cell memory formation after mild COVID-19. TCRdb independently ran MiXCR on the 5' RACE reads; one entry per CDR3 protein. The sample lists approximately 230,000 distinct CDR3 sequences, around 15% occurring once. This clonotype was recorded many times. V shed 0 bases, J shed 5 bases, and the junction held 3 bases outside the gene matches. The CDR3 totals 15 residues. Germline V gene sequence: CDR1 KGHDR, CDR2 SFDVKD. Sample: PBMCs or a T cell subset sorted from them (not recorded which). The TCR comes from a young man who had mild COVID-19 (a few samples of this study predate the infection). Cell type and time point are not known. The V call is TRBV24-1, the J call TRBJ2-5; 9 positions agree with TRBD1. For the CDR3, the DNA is TGTGCCACCAGTGATTTGGGACAGGGGATGGAGACCCAGTACTTC. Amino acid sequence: CATSDLGQGMETQYF.